Sequencing of this T cell receptor beta chain was carried out in a study of shared clonotypes between healthy human individuals. Study as a whole: CD4 naive and CD4 memory each took three plates per donor, while CD8 naive took two and CD8 memory one.

Execution of the assay was at deep level. Sequencing used immunoSEQ multiplex PCR; TCRdb keeps in-frame clones, though not all of them. The repertoire holds 2 million to 2.5 million clones, with about nine tenths as singletons. Splitting the CD4+ cells yielded a CD45RA+ naive subset and a CD45RA-negative memory subset. The sequenced sample was naive CD4+ T cells from PBMCs. As for subset: CD45RA+ positively selected. The receptor was derived from a man in his late teens or twenties in good health. Some clones in this sample may be carry-over from other donors' samples.

DNA for the CDR3: TGTGCCAGCAGCCCTCGGACAGGGCCGAACACTGAAGCTTTCTTT. It yields the protein CASSPRTGPNTEAFF. The chain combines TRBV28 with TRBJ1-1, with 8 bases that match TRBD1. The germline gives CDR1 MDHEN, CDR2 SYDVKM. Germline trimming cut 6 bases from V and 1 base from J; bases unmatched to any gene: 7. The CDR3 is 15 residues long.